The next 15 T cell receptor beta chains were all read from a single sample in a study of control samples from healthy donors and cancer patients. Generated by immunoSEQ multiplex PCR, the TCRdb table keeps only in-frame clones and is missing some. Of about 92,000 clones listed, around 82% are singletons. The sample comprised blood. Receptor source: a woman aged 55-69 years in good health.

This rearrangement joins TRBV27 to TRBJ1-1; no definite D call. Germline CDR1 and CDR2: MNHEY and SMNVEV (reference sequence). V was clipped by 6 bases and J by 1 base, with 3 bases between them. The CDR3 sequence is 11 residues long. CDR3 coding DNA: TGTGCCAGCAGGAAGAACACTGAAGCTTTCTTT. Translation: CASRKNTEAFF.

This rearrangement joins TRBV29-1 to TRBJ2-1, with D perhaps given as TRBD1 or TRBD2 (6 bases each). The germline CDR1 and CDR2 sequences are SQVTM and ANQGSEA. V lost 3 bases and J lost 5, with 14 bases in between. The CDR3 has 14 amino acids. CDR3 DNA: TGCAGCGTTGAGGAGGGGGGCGGTAACAATGAGCAGTTCTTC. This codes for CSVEEGGGNNEQFF.

The chain couples TRBV6-9 to TRBJ2-3; tentatively, D is TRBD1 (6 bases). Looked up from germline, CDR1 is MNHGY and CDR2 is SVAAGI. The CDR3 extends over 16 amino acids. V lost 2 bases and J lost 10, with 22 bases in between. CDR3 amino acids: CASSYPDRPVSSAQYF. In DNA form, the CDR3 reads TGTGCCAGCAGTTATCCCGACAGGCCCGTCTCCTCGGCGCAGTATTTT.

The rearrangement uses TRBV5-1 and TRBJ2-7; D may match TRBD1 or TRBD2 (6 bases each). The CDR3 extends over 14 amino acids. The germline CDR1 and CDR2 sequences are SGHRS and YFSETQ. Trimming cost V 2 bases and J 2 bases, with 11 bases left between them. Here the CDR3 reads CASSFTGATYEQYF. CDR3 DNA sequence: TGCGCCAGCAGCTTTACGGGGGCAACCTACGAGCAGTACTTC.

The chain has TRBV28 and TRBJ1-2; 12 nucleotides line up with TRBD1. With V trimmed by 6 bases and J by 2 bases, 7 bases remained unmatched. The CDR3 loop spans 16 amino acids. The germline CDR1 and CDR2 sequences are MDHEN and SYDVKM. CDR3 in DNA: TGTGCCAGCAGACGCCCCGGGACAGGGGGCAACTATGGCTACACCTTC. It encodes CASRRPGTGGNYGYTF.

V gene TRBV11-2 combines with J gene TRBJ2-3, with TRBD2 as a possible D gene (6 bases). This CDR3 contains 16 residues. Germline-derived CDR1 and CDR2 are SGHAT and FQNNGV. V lost 5 bases, J lost 3 bases, and 18 bases lay in between. CDR3: CASSPYPSLATDTQYF. The CDR3 DNA is TGTGCCAGCAGCCCTTACCCTTCACTAGCAACAGATACGCAGTATTTT.

The chain uses TRBV7-8 and TRBJ1-1, with 11 positions matching TRBD1. With 4 bases clipped from V and 1 base from J, the junction kept 2 bases outside the gene matches. The germline V gene encodes CDR1 SGHVS and CDR2 FQNEAQ. The CDR3 length is 15 residues. CDR3 sequence (DNA): TGTGCCAGCAGCTGGGGACAGGGGGAGAACACTGAAGCTTTCTTT. Translated: CASSWGQGENTEAFF.

V gene TRBV2 combines with J gene TRBJ2-1; TRBD1 is a possible D gene (5 bases). Trimming pared 7 bases from V and 0 bases from J, leaving 13 bases between. The CDR3 is 15 amino acids. Germline V CDR1 and CDR2: SNHLY, FYNNEI. The CDR3, as DNA: TGTGCCAGCATTCCAGGGTTTAGCTCCTACAATGAGCAGTTCTTC. Encoded protein: CASIPGFSSYNEQFF.

This sequence joins TRBV9 and TRBJ2-6, with 7 bases matching TRBD2. Germline V gene sequence: CDR1 SGDLS, CDR2 YYNGEE. The J segment lost 0 bases and the V segment lost 6 bases, leaving 9 bases of the junction unmatched. CDR3 length: 17 residues. The CDR3 coding sequence is TGTGCCAGCACGGGGGGAGGGGAGAACTCTGGGGCCAACGTCCTGACTTTC. This translates into CASTGGGENSGANVLTF.

This clone occurred a few times. The chain has TRBV18 and TRBJ1-1; no clear D. Germline V gene data show CDR1 as KGHSH and CDR2 as LQKENI. This CDR3 is built from 14 residues. V lost 4 bases to trimming and J lost 1 base, with 10 bases between them. CDR3 in DNA: TGTGCCAGCTCACTTCAATCTACGAACACTGAAGCTTTCTTT. This codes for CASSLQSTNTEAFF.

This chain links TRBV9 with TRBJ1-6; D not resolved. CDR1 and CDR2 (germline): SGDLS, YYNGEE. V shed 4 bases and J shed 5 bases, with 13 bases lying between them. CDR3 length: 15 amino acids. CDR3 protein: CASSFPGGHNSPLHF. DNA of the CDR3: TGTGCCAGCAGCTTTCCGGGCGGACATAATTCACCCCTCCACTTT.

The rearrangement links TRBV6-6 to TRBJ2-5; 12 bases match TRBD1. Germline CDR1 MNHNY, CDR2 SVGAGI (reference sequence). J lost 4 bases, V lost 5 bases, and 8 bases had no gene match. The CDR3 loop spans 16 amino acids. CDR3 sequence (DNA): TGTGCCAGCAGTAGAAGGGACAGGGGGCTAGGAGAGACCCAGTACTTC. Amino acid sequence: CASSRRDRGLGETQYF.

The rearrangement joins TRBV5-5 to TRBJ2-7; D unresolved. Per the germline V gene, CDR1 is SGHKS and CDR2 is YYEKEE (reference sequence). Trimming removed 4 bases at V and 0 bases at J, with 14 bases between. The CDR3 spans 15 residues. The CDR3 DNA follows: TGTGCCAGCAGCGGTGTCAGGTCGGACTCCTACGAGCAGTACTTC. This sequence encodes CASSGVRSDSYEQYF.

This clone was seen a handful of times. The J gene is TRBJ1-3, the V gene TRBV28; D gene ambiguous. CDR1 is MDHEN, CDR2 SYDVKM, per germline. The germline V and J ends were trimmed by 6 bases and 0 bases, with 6 bases remaining between them. This CDR3 has 13 residues. In DNA, the CDR3 is TGTGCCAGCAGACTGAACTCTGGAAACACCATATATTTT. This encodes CASRLNSGNTIYF.

V is TRBV19 and J is TRBJ2-3, with no clear D. CDR3 length: 12 residues. Germline-derived CDR1 and CDR2 are LNHDA and SQIVND (reference sequence). The V and J ends lost 3 bases and 5 bases respectively, with 6 bases between them. The CDR3 protein is CASSIRRDTQYF. The CDR3 nucleotides are TGTGCCAGTAGTATTAGGCGAGATACGCAGTATTTT.